This T cell receptor (beta chain) came from a study of T cell repertoires in aging, cancer and after chemotherapy (dated by TCRdb to the late 2010s). Background for the entire study: The donors fell into six age groups ranging from 30 or younger to 70 or older, and each group had at least three individuals. TCR repertoires from healthy donor controls were recorded over periods of several months to years and showed clear clonal overlap between repeated samplings. The complete dataset included 8 million to 9.5 million TCR reads. Peripheral blood TCR beta repertoires from healthy donors and cancer patients were profiled to examine immunoaging and T cell reconstitution after chemotherapy. Alongside fewer than 100 healthy donors serving as a reference group, the cohort included some 220 cancer patients, of whom roughly 91 had hematological cancers and some 130 had solid cancers. The investigation overall reported the following: According to the authors, the repertoire data do not permit conclusions about immunological memory after chemotherapy. Compared with age-matched healthy donors, untreated patients with either hematological or solid cancers had significantly lower TCR diversity in the blood along with higher clonality. An increase in median generation probability over the chemotherapy interval was observed in both cancer cohorts, suggesting that the repertoire was reconstituted through rebound thymic output. In healthy donors, the drop in TCR diversity with age came mainly from a loss of richness, whereas in cancer patients a loss of evenness also played a part.

This clonotype was seen only a few times. The antigen this receptor binds is unknown. Within one base of it there is no much larger clone, and no base qualities were kept. TCR beta rearrangements were amplified from genomic DNA isolated from peripheral blood, not from sorted cells or RNA. Rearranged TRB sequences spanning V, D and J segments were amplified by multiplex touch-down PCR using a mixed TRB-A/B primer pool. Two consecutive PCR reactions with Phusion HS II polymerase added Illumina adapters and sample indices to the amplicons. The amplicons were purified from gel with the NucleoSpin Gel and PCR Clean-up kit and then assessed with Qubit and an Agilent 2100 Bioanalyzer. Libraries were sequenced on an Illumina MiSeq using 600-cycle, single-indexed, paired-end runs. As for the authors' bioinformatics: MiXCR versions 2.12 and 3.0.5 were used to process the TRB sequences. Each unique CDR3 nucleotide sequence was treated as one clone, and only productive sequences with two or more reads were kept. Shannon diversity, evenness, clonality (one minus evenness), and alpha-parameterized diversity profiles from alpha 0 to 5 were included as repertoire metrics. Generation probabilities of clones in paired pre- and post-chemotherapy samples were computed with the IGoR algorithm. The raw public reads went through TCRdb reprocessing: fastp at Q25, MiXCR clone calling, in-frame beta chains kept. Identical CDR3 protein sequences are pooled into one entry, listed with their most common genes and DNA. TCRdb's processing, not the authors' own work, is the source of the V and J calls. The table for this sample lists around 12,000 distinct CDR3 sequences; 21% of them were counted only once. Together, the top ten hold around 6% of the sample.

The CDR3 contains 14 residues, cysteine and phenylalanine counted. Only the CDR3 region is kept as DNA, spanning 42 bases read in frame from base 1. For CDR1 and CDR2, the germline V gene lists SGHDT and YYEEEE. V loses 5 bases, J loses 6 bases, and the germline ends lie 14 bases apart. Sequenced: blood. The sequence was obtained from a human donor in good health. The chain joins TRBV5-6 to TRBJ1-4; matching of 6 bases hints at TRBD1 as the D gene. The CDR3 region: CASRQERGDEKLFF. The nucleotides read TGTGCCAGCAGACAGGAGAGGGGGGATGAAAAACTGTTTTTT.